This section outlines one T cell receptor (beta chain) sequence together with its context. The CDR3 spans 16 residues. Germline V lookup: CDR1 KGHDR, CDR2 SFDVKD. CDR3 regions were amplified by Arm-PCR using iRepertoire HTBI primers to build TCR beta libraries. TCRdb recomputed calls from the multiplex PCR reads with MiXCR, one row per CDR3 protein. The sample has a few hundred thousand distinct CDR3 sequences; 16% are singletons. Documented time point: newly diagnosed GD, antithyroid drugs for less than 3 months. The authors made the TCR library using RNA they extracted from PBMCs. The data are from a study of regulatory T cells in long-lasting Graves disease. This sample was also put to use in a study of T cells in Graves' hyperthyroidism and ophthalmopathy. That work states: Patients showing uncontrolled infection, other autoimmune disease, pregnancy or lactation were ineligible. Most clonotypes expanded in thyroid above 0.001 were likewise present in blood. The model's output predicted ophthalmopathy at a median of about 6.5 months prior to onset.

The TCR sequence derives from a man aged 35-49 years with Graves disease. V gene TRBV24-1 combines with J gene TRBJ2-1; 16 positions agree with TRBD2. The J call could be wrong; TRBJ2-5 is a better fit for the DNA end. The specimen was peripheral blood mononuclear cells (PBMCs), collected at new diagnosis, from a patient treated with antithyroid drugs. CDR3 in DNA: TGTGCCACCGCCGGGACTAGCGGGGGGGCGATTGAGACCCAGTACTTC. This gives the protein CATAGTSGGAIETQYF.